This TCR beta chain was captured in a study of human T cells and chemical hapten exposure. About the research overall: Patients having alopecia areata, totalis or universalis were mostly female.

Study-wide results and limits: In the PT1 data, expanded TCR counts showed a positive correlation with patch test score.

The library gave individual cDNA molecules unique molecular identifiers. TCRdb passed the RACE reads through MiXCR, listing each CDR3 protein once. This sample carries more than 70,000 distinct CDR3 sequences, under 13% of them seen once, and the ten largest clones take about 1%. The V and J ends lost 8 bases and 0 bases, in that order; junction bases with no gene match: 12. This CDR3 comprises 16 residues. Regarding time point: patch test 3, about 24 weeks after DPC sensitization. Treatment denoted: therapeutic diphenylcyclopropenone sensitization with weekly scalp DPC. This clonotype came up a few times. Its antigen is unknown.

Sample: whole blood, taken in connection with sensitization to the hapten diphenylcyclopropenone (DPC). V is TRBV12-3 or TRBV12-4 and J is TRBJ1-1; TRBD1 matches 7 bases. This TCR was sampled from a woman between 25 and 40 years old with alopecia areata. Some clones in this sample may be carry-over from other donors' samples. The CDR3 DNA sequence: TGTGCCAGCCGACGGGGACCGGGACAGCTGAACACTGAAGCTTTCTTT. This translates into CASRRGPGQLNTEAFF.